The TCR beta chain described here comes from a study of blood T cell repertoires in COVID-19. The CDR3 extends over 15 amino acids. Germline V gives CDR1 ENHRY, CDR2 SYGVKD. Losses at the gene ends were 2 bases for V and 5 bases for J; bases not matched to a gene: 6. The table came from immunoSEQ multiplex PCR; TCRdb's copy has only in-frame clones and leaves some out. The sample holds about 150,000 clones, 80% to 90% seen once. The sample was peripheral blood. This chain uses TRBV10-3 with TRBJ2-5; TRBD1 agrees at 9 bases. This receptor was obtained from a man in his 70s with acute or convalescent COVID-19. CDR3 sequence reads: CAISELTGGRETQYF. In nucleotides, the CDR3 is TGTGCCATCAGTGAGCTTACAGGGGGCCGGGAGACCCAGTACTTC.